This TCR beta chain derives from a study of cytomegalovirus exposure and HLA in healthy donors. Regarding the study as a whole: Some TCR beta chains (more than 150 of them) were listed as cytomegalovirus-associated.

Germline V gene data show CDR1 as SEHNR and CDR2 as FQNEAQ (reference sequence). This CDR3 has 15 amino acids. V lost 5 bases, J lost 5 bases, and 9 bases stayed unmatched. 60 Vbeta and 13 Jbeta primers were used in PCR. Sequencing used immunoSEQ multiplex PCR; TCRdb keeps in-frame clones, though not all of them. This sample carries about 180,000 clones, 84% of them seen once, and the ten largest clones take under 5%. Only a few counts were recorded for this clone. What it binds is unknown. Sequencing was carried out using PBMCs. The clonotype originates from a young man in good health and CMV-seronegative. The chain combines TRBV7-9 with TRBJ1-1; 9 positions match TRBD1. In DNA form, the CDR3 reads TGTGCCAGCAGCGCCACAGGGGGCCGGGGAACTGAAGCTTTCTTT. Its translation: CASSATGGRGTEAFF.